This TCR beta chain was captured by sequencing in a study of shared clonotypes between healthy human individuals. General study results and limits: Large depth notwithstanding, sorted-subset sequencing proved incomplete by rarefaction.

This clone was observed once. Its matching antigen is unknown. This table comes from immunoSEQ multiplex PCR, and its TCRdb copy is limited to in-frame clones, with some not included. The repertoire holds 2.3 million or so clones, with 85% to 95% as singletons. The sequencing sample was made of naive CD4+ T cells from PBMCs. Subset indicated: CD45RA+ positively selected. The TCR originated in a man aged 18 to 30 in good health. Some clones in this sample may be carry-over from other donors' samples.

The CDR3 loop is CASSLLPTGKPGELFF. CDR3 nucleotides: TGTGCCAGCAGCTTACTCCCGACTGGGAAGCCCGGGGAGCTGTTTTTT. The V call is TRBV7-9, the J call TRBJ2-2; D not certain. CDR1 is SEHNR, CDR2 FQNEAQ, per germline (reference sequence). V was shortened by 2 bases and J by 6 bases, with 16 bases between the two germline ends. This CDR3 comprises 16 residues.